The sequence of this T cell receptor (beta chain) was determined in a study of shared clonotypes between healthy human individuals. In the case of this clone: The antigen is unknown.

Study results and limitations: Larger richness was generally estimated for naive than memory subsets.

The naive CD8 population came from CD45RO-negative cells selected for CCR7, without terminally differentiated effector memory CD45RA+ cells. Only in-frame clones appear in the TCRdb table, and some are missing; sequencing was by immunoSEQ multiplex PCR. The top ten clones hold roughly 1.7% of a sample with about 2,200,000 clones, approximately 94% of them seen once. The TCR originated in a man younger than 35 in good health. Some clones in this sample may be carry-over from other donors' samples. Sequenced sample: naive CD8+ T cells from PBMCs.

The CDR3 loop reads CASSWTGWNTEAFF. The CDR3 nucleotides are TGTGCCAGCAGTTGGACAGGGTGGAACACTGAAGCTTTCTTT. The gene calls are TRBV27 and TRBJ1-1, with TRBD1 matching over 8 bases. Germline trimming cut 4 bases from V and 1 base from J; bases unmatched to any gene: 2. The germline V gene encodes CDR1 MNHEY and CDR2 SMNVEV (reference sequence). This CDR3 is built from 14 residues.